The rows below give T cell receptor beta chains drawn from one sample of a study of CXCR3-negative and CXCR3-positive naive CD8 T cells. No DNA is given; TCRdb re-called the 5' RACE reads and lists each CDR3 protein once. Its clone listing holds over 100,000 distinct CDR3 sequences. The sample was naive CXCR3+ CD8+ T cells from blood. All receptors derive from a human donor in good health. Some clones in this sample may be carry-over from other donors' samples. Both conserved end residues are part of each CDR3.

J gene	V gene	CDR3 protein
TRBJ2-1	TRBV20-1	CSASQTGTGQFF
TRBJ2-7	TRBV7-9	CATESRDRAAEQYF
TRBJ1-1	TRBV7-9	CASSLDFPSRRAFF
TRBJ2-7	TRBV28	CASSFSNEQYF
TRBJ2-1	TRBV5-1	CASSPHLAGGSSNEQFF
TRBJ2-2	TRBV13	CASSLDGLPGELFF
TRBJ2-6	TRBV18	CTSSPSPVEVTGSSGANVLTF
TRBJ2-3	TRBV4-1	CASSQTTGLDTQYF
TRBJ1-2	TRBV20-1	CSADRALTDYGYTF
TRBJ2-7	TRBV6-5	CASSYGWRGGFSYEQYF
TRBJ1-1	TRBV19	CASSIARASGTEAFF
TRBJ1-5	TRBV28	CASSDTANQPQHF
TRBJ2-2	TRBV5-1	CASSRPWASGRETLNTGELFF
TRBJ2-7	TRBV7-9	CASSPTGNLYEQYF
TRBJ2-5	TRBV13	CASSHPAEETQYF
TRBJ2-3	TRBV6-2/TRBV6-3	CASRGGLTDTQYF
TRBJ2-1	TRBV7-8	CASSLVWGGEQFF
TRBJ2-7	TRBV4-3	CASSQEWDRGPYEQYF
TRBJ2-7	TRBV6-2/TRBV6-3	CASTREARDDEQYF
TRBJ2-6	TRBV12-3/TRBV12-4	CASRSDRATSGANVLTF
TRBJ1-6	TRBV2	CASRDRVGNSPLHF
TRBJ2-7	TRBV12-3/TRBV12-4	CASSHPGYEQYF
TRBJ2-7	TRBV20-1	CSARLQGYYEQYF
TRBJ2-3	TRBV12-3/TRBV12-4	CASSLFVTTSTDTQYF
TRBJ2-2	TRBV28	CASKIRSRLYTGELFF
TRBJ2-7	TRBV2	CASMVGAPHYEQYF
TRBJ1-1	TRBV7-8	CASTDHQGTSPEAFF
TRBJ2-1	TRBV29-1	CSAGSQGNEQFF
TRBJ2-3	TRBV18	CASSPPRQGVDTQYF
TRBJ2-1	TRBV11-3	CASSLSLQGNNEQFF
TRBJ1-4	TRBV28	CASRETVRSEKLFF
TRBJ1-1	TRBV28	CASSLLRGRTEAFF
TRBJ2-3	TRBV19	CASSIILTGLGTDTQYF
TRBJ2-3	TRBV7-9	CASRSNSGSTDTQYF
TRBJ1-5	TRBV2	CASSEWQGWQPQHF